This is a list of T cell receptor beta chains from one sample in a study of T cell responses to AZD1222 COVID-19 vaccine. Method: immunoSEQ multiplex PCR; TCRdb's copy keeps in-frame clones and lacks some. The table includes roughly 140,000 clones, more than 75% detected once. The sequencing used peripheral blood, collected 28 days after the second AZD1222 dose. Receptor source: an adult who received the AZD1222 COVID-19 vaccine. The CDR3 runs from the conserved cysteine through the conserved F or W. D genes are given only for firm matches.

>TRBV30|.|TRBJ2-3
CAWTRISTDTQYF
TGTGCCTGGACAAGGATTAGCACAGATACGCAGTATTTT
>TRBV27|.|TRBJ1-6
CASSPWTEGNSPLHF
TGTGCCAGCAGTCCTTGGACAGAGGGAAATTCACCCCTCCACTTT
>TRBV12-3/TRBV12-4|.|TRBJ1-5
CASSRPGSWPQHF
TGTGCCAGCAGTCGCCCAGGGTCGTGGCCCCAGCATTTT
>TRBV7-9|.|TRBJ1-1
CASSFGGGVDTEAFF
TGTGCCAGCAGCTTCGGCGGAGGGGTCGACACTGAAGCTTTCTTT
>TRBV7-2|TRBD1|TRBJ2-7
CASSYLTGTYYEQYF
TGTGCCAGCAGCTACCTGACAGGGACCTACTACGAGCAGTACTTC
>TRBV24-1|.|TRBJ1-4
CATSLGTEEKLFF
TGTGCCACCAGTTTAGGGACGGAAGAAAAACTGTTTTTT
>TRBV11-3|TRBD2|TRBJ2-3
CASSRSGGRTDTQYF
TGTGCCAGCAGCCGTAGCGGGGGGCGCACAGATACGCAGTATTTT
>TRBV3-1/TRBV3-2|TRBD2|TRBJ2-5
CASSQGGLARETQYF
TGTGCCAGCAGCCAAGGGGGACTAGCTCGGGAGACCCAGTACTTC
>TRBV24-1|.|TRBJ2-4
CATSPSGLNIQYF
TGTGCCACCAGTCCAAGTGGGCTGAACATTCAGTACTTC
>TRBV10-3|.|TRBJ2-3
CAISVGVGTDTQYF
TGTGCCATCAGTGTCGGGGTAGGGACAGATACGCAGTATTTT
>TRBV18|TRBD1|TRBJ1-2
CASSPSTDRRANYGYTF
TGTGCCAGCTCACCTTCTACGGACAGGAGAGCTAACTATGGCTACACCTTC
>TRBV27|.|TRBJ2-3
CASSLSDSDTQYF
TGTGCCAGCAGTTTAAGCGATTCAGATACGCAGTATTTT
>TRBV5-6|.|TRBJ1-2
CASAGETVELYGYTF
TGTGCCAGCGCTGGGGAGACGGTGGAACTCTATGGCTACACCTTC